This TCR beta chain was sequenced in a study of T-cell reconstitution after alpha-beta-depleted transplantation in children. The study's findings and limits: After one year, T-cell counts and TCRbeta diversity mostly came from new T cells.

The authors prepared the TCRbeta library with unique molecular identifiers. TCRdb reprocessed the PCR reads with MiXCR, giving one entry per CDR3 protein. The table has about 980,000 distinct CDR3 sequences, roughly 29% seen once; the top ten hold 28%. This clonotype turned up a few times. Its antigen is still unknown. This material consisted of PBMCs, mostly from graft donor cells, taken 360 days after TCRalphabeta/CD19-depleted stem cell transplant. This TCR was recovered from a boy in the first two years of life who had a stem cell transplant for SCID, so the T cells may come from the graft donor.

The CDR3 reads CASGGGVRTEAFF. The DNA for the CDR3 is TGTGCCAGCGGCGGGGGGGTGAGGACTGAAGCTTTCTTT. The chain recombines TRBV5-6 with TRBJ1-1; D possibly corresponds to TRBD1 (5 bases). Between the trimmed V and J ends, which lost 7 bases and 5 bases, there was a span of 15 bases. CDR3 length: 13 residues. Germline-derived CDR1 and CDR2 are SGHDT and YYEEEE.